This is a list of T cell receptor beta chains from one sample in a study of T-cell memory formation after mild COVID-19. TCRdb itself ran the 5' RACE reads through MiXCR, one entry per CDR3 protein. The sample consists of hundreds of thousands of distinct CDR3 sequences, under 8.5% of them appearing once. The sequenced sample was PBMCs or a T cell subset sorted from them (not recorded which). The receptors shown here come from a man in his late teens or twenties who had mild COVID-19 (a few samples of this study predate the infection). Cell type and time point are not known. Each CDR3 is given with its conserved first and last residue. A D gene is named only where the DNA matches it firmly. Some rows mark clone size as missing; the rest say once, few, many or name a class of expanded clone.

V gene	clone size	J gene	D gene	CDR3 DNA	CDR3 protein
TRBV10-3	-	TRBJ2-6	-	TGTGCCATCAGGAGGATGGACTCTGGGGCCAACGTCCTGACTTTC	CAIRRMDSGANVLTF
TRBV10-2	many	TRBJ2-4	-	TGCGCCAGCAGTGAGGGGGGCAGGGGACTAGCCAAAAACATTCAGTACTTC	CASSEGGRGLAKNIQYF
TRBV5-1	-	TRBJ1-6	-	TGCGCCAGCAGCCCAAACCCCAATTCACCCCTCCACTTT	CASSPNPNSPLHF
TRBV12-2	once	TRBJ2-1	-	TGTGCAAGTCGATCACCCGGGGGGGCGGACAATGAGCAGTTCTTC	CASRSPGGADNEQFF
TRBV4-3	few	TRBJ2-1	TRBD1	TGCGCCAGCAGCCAAGATCTAGGACAGGGGGCATCAAATGAGCAGTTCTTC	CASSQDLGQGASNEQFF
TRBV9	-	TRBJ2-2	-	TGTTCCAGCAGCCCCCCAGGGGCGGGGGCCGGGGAGCTGTTTTTT	CSSSPPGAGAGELFF
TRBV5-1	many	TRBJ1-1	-	TGCGCCAGCAGCTTCGTTGGGGGGACCCAGTCTGAAGCTTTCTTT	CASSFVGGTQSEAFF
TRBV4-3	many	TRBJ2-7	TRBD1	TGCGCCAGCAGCCAACAGACAGGGCCCTCCTACGAGCAGTACTTC	CASSQQTGPSYEQYF
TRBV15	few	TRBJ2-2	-	TGTGCCACCAGCAGAGATCGGGGGCAGGGCACCGGGGAGCTGTTTTTT	CATSRDRGQGTGELFF
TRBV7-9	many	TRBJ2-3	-	TGTGCCAGCAGCTTAGCACAGGCCACAGATACGCAGTATTTT	CASSLAQATDTQYF
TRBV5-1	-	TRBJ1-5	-	TGCGCCAGCAGCGCGGGAGACAGGTTTAGCAATCAGCCCCAGCATTTT	CASSAGDRFSNQPQHF
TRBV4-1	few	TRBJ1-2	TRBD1	TGCGCCAGCAGCCAGAATACGCCGGGACAGGGTGGCTACACCTTC	CASSQNTPGQGGYTF
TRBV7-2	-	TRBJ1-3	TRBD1	TGTGCCAGCAGCTCCCGGACAGGGTTAGGAAACACCATATATTTT	CASSSRTGLGNTIYF
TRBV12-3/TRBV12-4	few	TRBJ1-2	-	TGTGCCAGCAGTGGGGAAACAGGGAGCTATGGCTACACCTTC	CASSGETGSYGYTF
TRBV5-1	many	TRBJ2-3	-	TGCGCCAGCAGACTCGCTAGGAGTAGCACAGATACGCAGTATTTT	CASRLARSSTDTQYF
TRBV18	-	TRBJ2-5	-	TGTGCCAGCTCACCACGTCCCGGCCTAGCGAGCCAAGAGACCCAGTACTTC	CASSPRPGLASQETQYF
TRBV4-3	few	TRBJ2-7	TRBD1	TGCGCCAGCAGCCACCTGACAGGGGCCTACGAGCAGTACTTC	CASSHLTGAYEQYF
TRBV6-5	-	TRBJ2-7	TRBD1	TGTGCCAGCAGTTCGGGACAGGCACAGGGGCAGTACTTC	CASSSGQAQGQYF
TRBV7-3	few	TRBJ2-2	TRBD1	TGTGCCAGCAGCTTAGCCGGGACAGGGCTAAACACCGGGGAGCTGTTTTTT	CASSLAGTGLNTGELFF
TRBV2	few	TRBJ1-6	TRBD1	TGTGCCAGCACCATACCGGGACAGGCATCACCCCTCCACTTT	CASTIPGQASPLHF
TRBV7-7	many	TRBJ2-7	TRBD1	TGTGCCAGCAGTCAGACAGGGGGCGCGACCAGCGAGCAGTACTTC	CASSQTGGATSEQYF
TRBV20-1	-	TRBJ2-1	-	TGCAGTGCTAGCCTGCGCTCCTACAATGAGCAGTTCTTC	CSASLRSYNEQFF
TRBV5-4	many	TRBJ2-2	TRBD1	TGTGCCAGCAGCCGAGGACAGGGGAACACCGGGGAGCTGTTTTTT	CASSRGQGNTGELFF
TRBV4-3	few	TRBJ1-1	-	TGCGCCAGCAGCCAAGACGGGCACGGCACTGAAGCTTTCTTT	CASSQDGHGTEAFF
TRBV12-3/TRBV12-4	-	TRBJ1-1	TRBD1	TGTGCCAGCAGGGCCCGACAGGGCGGCAACACTGAAGCTTTCTTT	CASRARQGGNTEAFF
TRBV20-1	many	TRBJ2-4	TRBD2	TGCAGTGCTAGTCGGGGTAGCGGGGGTACAAACATTCAGTACTTC	CSASRGSGGTNIQYF
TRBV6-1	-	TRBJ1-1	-	TGTGCCAGCACGTGGTCGGGCACTGAAGCTTTCTTT	CASTWSGTEAFF
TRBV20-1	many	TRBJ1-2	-	TGCAGTGCTAGAGATCGATCGGTCTATGGCTACACCTTC	CSARDRSVYGYTF
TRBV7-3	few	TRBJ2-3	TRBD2	TGTGCCAGCAGCCGGGGGGGGCTAGCGGCAGCAGATACGCAGTATTTT	CASSRGGLAAADTQYF
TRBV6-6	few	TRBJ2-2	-	TGTGCCAGCAGTCGCCCATTTACCGGGGAGCTGTTTTTT	CASSRPFTGELFF
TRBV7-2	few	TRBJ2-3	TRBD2	TGTGCCAGCAGCAGCTGGGACTACGCCACAGATACGCAGTATTTT	CASSSWDYATDTQYF
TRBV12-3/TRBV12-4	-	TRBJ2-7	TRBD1	TGTGCCAGCAGTTCGGGGTTGGGACAGTCCGGTAGACGGTACTTC	CASSSGLGQSGRRYF
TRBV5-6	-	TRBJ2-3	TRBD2	TGTGCCAGCAGCCGAGGACTAGCTTACACAGATACGCAGTATTTT	CASSRGLAYTDTQYF
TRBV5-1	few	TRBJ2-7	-	TGCGCCAGCAGAAGAACATCGGCTTCACCCTACGAGCAGTACTTC	CASRRTSASPYEQYF
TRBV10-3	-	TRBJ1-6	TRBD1	TGTGCCATCAGTGCAGCGAAGGGGGCTGATTCACCCCTCCACTTT	CAISAAKGADSPLHF
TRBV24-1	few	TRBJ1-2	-	TGTGCCACCAGTGATCCCCTGCGTTGGGGCAACTATGGCTACACCTTC	CATSDPLRWGNYGYTF
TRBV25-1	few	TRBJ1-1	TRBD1	TGTGCCAGCAGTGACCACAGGGGTAACACTGAAGCTTTCTTT	CASSDHRGNTEAFF
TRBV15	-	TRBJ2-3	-	TGTGCCACCAGCAAAGGCACAAGGTTGACGCAGTATTTT	CATSKGTRLTQYF
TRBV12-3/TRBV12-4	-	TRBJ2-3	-	TGTGCCAGTTCTTGGACAGCTAGCACAGATACGCAGTATTTT	CASSWTASTDTQYF
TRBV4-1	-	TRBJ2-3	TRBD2	TGCGCCAGCATGAGGGTTTTAGCGGGGGACATGAACACAGATACGCAGTATTTT	CASMRVLAGDMNTDTQYF
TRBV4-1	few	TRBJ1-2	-	TGCGCCAGCAGCCAAGTCCAGGGAGTAAGGGATGGCTACACCTTC	CASSQVQGVRDGYTF
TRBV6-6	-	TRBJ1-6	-	TGTGCCAGCAGTCCGGGCCCATCGGGTTCACCCCTCCACTTT	CASSPGPSGSPLHF
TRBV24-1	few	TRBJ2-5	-	TGTGCCACCAGTGATCCGGGGGAGACCCAGTACTTC	CATSDPGETQYF
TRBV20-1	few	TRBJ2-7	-	TGCACCTTTCTGGCAGCGGTAGAGGTGTCCTACGAGCAGTACTTC	CTFLAAVEVSYEQYF
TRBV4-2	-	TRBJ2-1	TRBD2	TGTGCCAGCAACCGGGGCGGGGGTAATGAGCAGTTCTTC	CASNRGGGNEQFF
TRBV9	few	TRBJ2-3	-	TGTGCCAGCAGAAGTGGTGATACGCAGTATTTT	CASRSGDTQYF
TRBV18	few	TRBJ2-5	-	TGTGCCAGCTCACCACGGAACAGAGAGACCCAGTACTTC	CASSPRNRETQYF
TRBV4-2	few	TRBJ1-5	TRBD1	TGTGCCAGCAGCCGATCGGACAGGGGAAATCAGCCCCAGCATTTT	CASSRSDRGNQPQHF
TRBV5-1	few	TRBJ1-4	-	TGCGCCAGCAGCTTAGGCGGGGTTGGTGAAAAACTGTTTTTT	CASSLGGVGEKLFF